Listed here are 11 T cell receptor beta chains from one sample, sequenced in a study of cytomegalovirus exposure and HLA in healthy donors. The data were produced by immunoSEQ multiplex PCR, yet TCRdb's version contains in-frame clones alone and is incomplete. The data contain around 80,000 clones, approximately 95% of them singletons. Sequencing was performed on PBMCs. These receptor sequences come from a woman aged 18 to 35 in good health and CMV-seronegative.

The chain links TRBV9 to TRBJ2-1; 12 nucleotides agree with TRBD2. Germline V lookup: CDR1 SGDLS, CDR2 YYNGEE. The CDR3 sequence is 15 residues long. The V segment lost 1 base and the J segment 4 bases; nucleotides outside the gene matches: 0. CDR3 residues: CASSVTSGGYNEQFF. CDR3 in DNA: TGTGCCAGCAGCGTAACTAGCGGGGGGTACAATGAGCAGTTCTTC.

The chain recombines TRBV19 with TRBJ1-1; 9 bases are a match to TRBD1. The ends lost 10 bases at V and 4 bases at J; junction bases unmatched: 7. Germline CDR1 reads LNHDA; CDR2 reads SQIVND (reference sequence). The CDR3 runs to 13 residues. This CDR3 is CATGQGLTTEAFF. The CDR3 region has the DNA TGTGCCACCGGACAGGGGTTGACCACTGAAGCTTTCTTT.

The V and J genes are TRBV30 and TRBJ2-3, with 7 nucleotides matching TRBD1. CDR1 and CDR2 (germline): GTSNPN, SVGIG (reference sequence). V dropped 3 bases and J dropped 1; count of bases not matched to a gene: 7. The CDR3 covers 15 residues. The CDR3 nucleotides read TGTGCCTGGAGGCAACAGGGGATGGGCACAGATACGCAGTATTTT. Protein sequence: CAWRQQGMGTDTQYF.

The chain is built from TRBV6-1 and TRBJ1-1, with D possibly matching TRBD1 (6 bases). The CDR3 has 14 amino acids. Germline V gene data show CDR1 as MNHNS and CDR2 as SASEGT. Trimming pared 1 base from V and 1 base from J, leaving 7 bases between. The CDR3 spells CASSEVQGNTEAFF. The CDR3 region has the DNA TGTGCCAGCAGTGAAGTACAGGGGAACACTGAAGCTTTCTTT.

The chain employs TRBV27 and TRBJ2-1, with 11 bases fitting TRBD1. The CDR3 is 15 residues long. The V gene's germline CDR1 is MNHEY and CDR2 SMNVEV (reference sequence). The V and J ends lost 10 bases and 1 base, in that order; junction bases with no gene match: 6. CDR3 amino acids: CATRTGGLSYNEQFF. The CDR3, as DNA: TGTGCCACCCGGACAGGGGGCCTTTCCTACAATGAGCAGTTCTTC.

The chain links TRBV10-3 to TRBJ2-2, with 8 bases lining up with TRBD2. The CDR3 sequence is 15 residues long. Looked up from germline, CDR1 is ENHRY and CDR2 is SYGVKD. J was trimmed by 3 bases and V by 6 bases; bases with no gene match: 6. The CDR3 nucleotides read TGTGCCATCAGAAGAGCGGGGGAGGACACCGGGGAGCTGTTTTTT. It is translated as CAIRRAGEDTGELFF.

The rearrangement uses TRBV25-1 and TRBJ2-3; 8 nucleotides align to TRBD1. The CDR3 length is 13 residues. In germline, CDR1 is MGHDK, CDR2 SYGVNS. After removal of 6 bases from V and 3 bases from J, the junction contained 2 bases not matched to a gene. As DNA, the CDR3 is TGTGCCAGCAGAGGACAGGGAACAGATACGCAGTATTTT. It translates to CASRGQGTDTQYF.

The chain couples TRBV7-9 to TRBJ1-2, with D tentatively TRBD1 (6 bases). The CDR3 runs to 13 residues. Germline assignment: CDR1 SEHNR and CDR2 FQNEAQ (reference sequence). Between the trimmed V and J ends, which lost 7 bases and 3 bases, there was a span of 12 bases. The CDR3 region is CASKDSEYYGYTF. The CDR3 bases are TGTGCCAGCAAGGACAGCGAGTACTATGGCTACACCTTC.

The chain uses TRBV7-2 and TRBJ2-7, with TRBD1 as a possible D gene (5 bases). Germline-derived CDR1 and CDR2 are SGHTA and FQGNSA. The CDR3 has 15 amino acids. Trimming removed 3 bases from V and 2 bases from J, with 14 bases in between. CDR3 bases: TGTGCCAGCAGCTTTGGGCCAGGGCCAACCTACGAGCAGTACTTC. Residues: CASSFGPGPTYEQYF.

As DNA, the CDR3 is TGTGCCAGTACCCCGGGAGATGTGTCCACAGATACGCAGTATTTT. Translated: CASTPGDVSTDTQYF. V and J are TRBV19 and TRBJ2-3; the D gene is possibly TRBD2 (6 bases). V lost 7 bases, J lost 2 bases, and 16 bases lay in between. The CDR3 covers 15 residues. Germline lookup yields CDR1 LNHDA and CDR2 SQIVND (reference sequence). Based on the CDR3 plus reference TRBV19 and TRBJ2-3, the full variable domain is DGGITQSPKYLFRKEGQNVTLSCEQNLNHDAMYWYRQDPGQGLRLIYYSQIVNDFQKGDIAEGYSVSREKKESFPLTVTSAQKNPTAFYLCASTPGDVSTDTQYFGPGTRLTVL.

The gene calls are TRBV18 and TRBJ1-2, with a possible D match to TRBD1 (5 bases). This CDR3 is 14 amino acids long. V was cut by 3 bases and J by 5 bases, with 13 bases left in between. Germline CDR1 and CDR2: KGHSH and LQKENI. As DNA, the CDR3 is TGTGCCAGCTCACCTCAGGGATCTGAGTATGGCTACACCTTC. Translating gives CASSPQGSEYGYTF.